This T cell receptor (beta chain) was sequenced during a study of naive and memory T cell subsets. Four PCR rounds used nested alpha and beta constant region primers plus the SP2 primer. Reverse transcription of blood and skin TCR RNA was primed at alpha and beta constant regions. TCRdb recomputed calls from the 5' RACE reads with MiXCR, one row per CDR3 protein. Of 57,000 or so distinct CDR3 sequences listed, over 7% are singletons. Germline-derived CDR1 and CDR2 are SGHAT and FQNNGV. The germline V and J ends were trimmed by 2 bases and 5 bases, with 10 bases remaining between them. This CDR3 has 14 residues. This clonotype was recorded many times. A UMI-containing oligonucleotide was joined by 3' ligation to the TCR cDNA template. RNA was extracted from around 2.5 ml of whole blood of healthy adults.

This receptor was obtained from a male donor in good health. The rearrangement joins TRBV11-2 to TRBJ2-1; D gene ambiguous. Here the CDR3 DNA reads TGTGCCAGCAGCTTATTCGCAGGAGACAATGAGCAGTTCTTC. Protein: CASSLFAGDNEQFF.